This entry describes one TCR beta chain. V gave up 6 bases and J gave up 3 bases; unmatched junction bases: 6. CDR1 is MRHNA, CDR2 SNTAGT, per germline. The CDR3 loop spans 15 amino acids. Treatment described: randomized to nivolumab then ipilimumab (arm A) or the reverse (arm B). From thawed PBMCs, live CD3+CD8+ cells negative for CD19 and CD56 were sorted. This specimen comes from a study of sequential checkpoint blockade in melanoma. As for the study in general: Arm A got nivolumab then ipilimumab; arm B the reverse, 1:1. Both treatment sequences were followed by maintenance nivolumab.

The table came from immunoSEQ multiplex PCR; TCRdb's copy has only in-frame clones and leaves some out. The sample comprises 31,000 or so clones, around nine tenths of which are singletons, and more than 20% rests with the top ten. This chain links TRBV6-4 with TRBJ2-1; 9 bases align to TRBD1. This receptor was identified in a human donor with melanoma. Specimen: CD8+ T cells sorted from blood (inferred from file names), collected from a patient given nivolumab and ipilimumab in sequence. This CDR3 is CASSESGQGYNEQFF. In DNA form, the CDR3 reads TGTGCCAGCAGCGAGTCGGGACAGGGCTACAATGAGCAGTTCTTC.